This record covers a single T cell receptor beta chain. This sample stems from a study of cytomegalovirus exposure and HLA in healthy donors. Vbeta (60) and Jbeta (13) primers were used in the PCR. The repertoire was sequenced with immunoSEQ multiplex PCR; TCRdb's copy has only in-frame clones and lacks some. The data contain under 90,000 clones, about 70% of them seen just once; the ten biggest clones take up 6.5% to 8%. With 2 bases clipped from V and 4 bases from J, the junction kept 6 bases outside the gene matches. From germline, CDR1 is SGHDT and CDR2 YYEEEE. CDR3 size: 14 residues. This TCR was sampled from a man aged 40-55 years in good health and CMV-seropositive. The genes are TRBV5-6 and TRBJ2-7; 7 nucleotides line up with TRBD2. The sequencing sample was made of PBMCs. The CDR3 DNA reads TGTGCCAGCAGCTTTGGCGGGAGTGGTTACGAGCAGTACTTC. Amino acids: CASSFGGSGYEQYF.